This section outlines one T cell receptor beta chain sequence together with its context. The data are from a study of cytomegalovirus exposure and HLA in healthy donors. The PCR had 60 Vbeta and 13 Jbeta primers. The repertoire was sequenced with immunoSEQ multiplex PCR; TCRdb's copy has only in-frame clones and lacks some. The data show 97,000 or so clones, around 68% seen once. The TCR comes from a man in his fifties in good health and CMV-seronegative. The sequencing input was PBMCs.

The CDR3 region is CASSPGQGAYNEKLFF. The CDR3 region has the DNA TGTGCCAGCAGCCCGGGACAGGGAGCCTATAATGAAAAACTGTTTTTT. The chain uses TRBV6-6 and TRBJ1-4; 9 bases line up with TRBD1. Trimming at V came to 6 bases and at J to 4 bases, leaving 9 bases not matched to a gene. CDR3 length: 16 amino acids. The germline V gene has CDR1 MNHNY and CDR2 SVGAGI (reference sequence).